The rows below give T cell receptor beta chains drawn from one sample of a study of neurological immune-mediated disorders. A single record per CDR3 protein comes from TCRdb applying MiXCR to the 5' RACE reads. The sample shows 57,000 or so distinct CDR3 sequences, around 9.7% of them seen only once. What was sequenced was PBMCs. These receptors originate from a young man in good health. Each CDR3 is given without its conserved first and last residue. Clone sizes are shown as once, few, many or a size class.

TRBV3-1,many,15,TRBJ2-2,ASSQANRASDTGELF
TRBV24-1,many,10,TRBJ2-2,ATGQRTGELF
TRBV28,many,11,TRBJ1-1,ASSGGGKTEAF
TRBV29-1,many,12,TRBJ2-7,SVEDRTGDYEQY
TRBV7-2,many,14,TRBJ2-3,ASSLVGFGSTDTQY
TRBV20-1,many,10,TRBJ1-1,SARQGDTEAF
TRBV7-2,few,14,TRBJ2-2,ASSLTGAETTGELF
TRBV5-1,many,13,TRBJ2-2,ASSLRGSDTGELF
TRBV7-9,many,16,TRBJ1-1,ASSLVLRRGRRNTEAF
TRBV7-3,many,14,TRBJ2-3,ASSLNPGLATDTQY
TRBV29-1,many,13,TRBJ2-6,SVFVSRAGANVLT
TRBV7-3,many,13,TRBJ2-3,ASSLSGSGTDTQY
TRBV5-5,many,11,TRBJ1-4,ASSLSANEKLF
TRBV5-1,many,12,TRBJ2-7,ASSRAGGRDEQY